A single sample gave rise to the 2 T cell receptor beta chains below, sequenced in a study of OX40 agonist ivuxolimab in advanced cancers. The data were produced by immunoSEQ multiplex PCR, yet TCRdb's version contains in-frame clones alone and is incomplete. The sample holds 95,000 to 100,000 clones, 85% to 95% seen once. Specimen: CD4+ or CD8+ T cells sorted from blood, collected in a trial of the OX40 agonist ivuxolimab. The receptors shown here come from an adult with an advanced solid tumor such as melanoma, head and neck, liver or kidney cancer.

The chain employs TRBV28 and TRBJ2-7; D is ambiguous. V was trimmed by 7 bases and J by 2 bases, leaving 18 bases between them. Germline V gene sequence: CDR1 MDHEN, CDR2 SYDVKM. This CDR3 is built from 15 residues. DNA of the CDR3: TGTGCCAGCAAGGCCCCGGGCGATAAAACCTACGAGCAGTACTTC. It encodes CASKAPGDKTYEQYF.

J is TRBJ2-1 and V is TRBV28, with 8 bases matching TRBD1. The CDR3 loop spans 13 amino acids. V lost 8 bases and J lost 4; bases outside the gene matches: 4. The germline CDR1 and CDR2 sequences are MDHEN and SYDVKM. The CDR3 sequence: CASGRTGYNEQFF. As DNA, the CDR3 is TGTGCCAGCGGACGGACAGGGTACAATGAGCAGTTCTTC.